Listed here are 28 T cell receptor beta chains from one sample, sequenced in a study of regulatory T cells in long-lasting Graves disease. TCR beta libraries were built with iRepertoire HTBI primers and Arm-PCR of CDR3 regions. TCRdb analysed the multiplex PCR reads with MiXCR anew, one entry per CDR3 protein. The data show 450,000 to 600,000 distinct CDR3 sequences, 15% to 20% seen once. Time point defined: newly diagnosed GD, antithyroid drugs for less than 3 months. Making the TCR library involved RNA that had been extracted from PBMCs. These data are also associated with another study on T cells in Graves' hyperthyroidism and ophthalmopathy.

The input for sequencing was peripheral blood mononuclear cells (PBMCs), taken at new diagnosis, from a patient treated with antithyroid drugs. Receptors originate from a man in his forties with Graves disease.

V and J are TRBV10-3 and TRBJ2-3; 12 bases agree with TRBD2. The CDR3 length is 14 residues. J gave up 3 bases and V 9 bases, and 4 bases lay outside the gene matches. Germline CDR1 reads ENHRY; CDR2 reads SYGVKD. CDR3 in amino acids: CAIRGLAGTDTQYF. The CDR3 bases are TGTGCCATACGAGGACTAGCGGGAACAGATACGCAGTATTTT.

This clonotype showed up many times. The genes are TRBV12-3 or TRBV12-4 and TRBJ2-3; 8 bases align to TRBD2. The CDR3 runs 15 residues. After removal of 8 bases from V and 1 base from J, the junction contained 8 bases not matched to a gene. CDR3 residues: CASRPGGVGTDTQYF. For the CDR3, the DNA is TGTGCCAGCCGGCCCGGGGGGGTGGGCACAGATACGCAGTATTTT.

This clonotype was seen a handful of times. The chain links TRBV20-1 to TRBJ2-1, with no clear D. The CDR3 runs to 13 residues. Per the germline V gene, CDR1 is DFQATT and CDR2 is SNEGSKA (reference sequence). Trimming shortened V by 1 base and J by 4 bases, and 8 bases separated the two germline ends. In nucleotides, the CDR3 is TGCAGTGCTAGAGGGACGGCTTACAATGAGCAGTTCTTC. Translated: CSARGTAYNEQFF.

This clonotype appeared a few times. The chain employs TRBV6-2 or TRBV6-3 and TRBJ2-4; 7 bases align to TRBD1. From germline, CDR1 is MNHEY and CDR2 SVGEGT. V gave up 7 bases and J gave up 3 bases; unmatched junction bases: 3. This CDR3 contains 13 residues. The CDR3, as DNA: TGTGCCAGCAACGGACAGGACAAAAACATTCAGTACTTC. Translating gives CASNGQDKNIQYF.

This chain joins TRBV12-3 or TRBV12-4 and TRBJ1-5; D gene uncertain. The CDR3 loop spans 13 amino acids. V lost 5 bases to trimming and J lost 2 bases, with 7 bases between them. Here the CDR3 reads CASSNQGNQPQHF. CDR3 nucleotides: TGTGCCAGCAGTAATCAGGGCAATCAGCCCCAGCATTTT.

The chain carries TRBV7-9 and TRBJ1-4; D is perhaps TRBD1 (5 bases). Germline assignment: CDR1 SEHNR and CDR2 FQNEAQ (reference sequence). The CDR3 sequence is 14 residues long. V was cut by 5 bases and J by 12 bases, with 19 bases left in between. CDR3 in amino acids: CASSPGEREKELFF. The CDR3 DNA sequence: TGTGCCAGCAGCCCGGGGGAGAGGGAAAAGGAACTGTTTTTT.

This rearrangement joins TRBV12-3 or TRBV12-4 to TRBJ2-1; 8 bases map to TRBD2. The CDR3 runs 14 residues. After removal of 6 bases from V and 5 bases from J, the junction contained 6 bases not matched to a gene. CDR3 bases: TGTGCCAGCAGACCCCGGGGGGGTAACAATGAGCAGTTCTTC. Amino acid sequence: CASRPRGGNNEQFF.

This clonotype was seen at least ten times. The chain combines TRBV24-1 with TRBJ2-1; 8 bases are a match to TRBD2. V was clipped by 4 bases and J by 6 bases; unmatched bases: 7. The V gene's germline CDR1 is KGHDR and CDR2 SFDVKD. This CDR3 region has 15 residues. The CDR3 nucleotides read TGTGCCACCAGTGACACGGGAGGGCCGGGCAATGAGCAGTTCTTC. This sequence encodes CATSDTGGPGNEQFF.

This clonotype was seen ten or more times. The rearrangement uses TRBV5-1 and TRBJ2-2, with D possibly matching TRBD2 (6 bases). Per germline, CDR1 SGHRS and CDR2 YFSETQ. The V gene lost 0 bases and the J gene lost 5 bases, with 11 bases spanning the gap. CDR3 size: 15 residues. CDR3 in DNA: TGCGCCAGCAGCTTGGTGTGGCGGGGTACCGGGGAGCTGTTTTTT. Translation gives CASSLVWRGTGELFF.

There are many counts of this clonotype. CDR3 residues: CASSLSGQSTDTQYF. CDR3 in DNA: TGCGCCAGCAGCTTGTCGGGACAGAGCACAGATACGCAGTATTTT. The chain recombines TRBV5-1 with TRBJ2-3, with TRBD1 matching over 7 bases. The CDR3 spans 15 residues. J gave up 0 bases and V 1 base, and 2 bases lay outside the gene matches. Germline-derived CDR1 and CDR2 are SGHRS and YFSETQ. Supplemented by reference TRBV5-1 and TRBJ2-3, the full variable domain reads KAGVTQTPRYLIKTRGQQVTLSCSPISGHRSVSWYQQTPGQGLQFLFEYFSETQRNKGNFPGRFSGRQFSNSRSEMNVSTLELGDSALYLCASSLSGQSTDTQYFGPGTRLTVL.

The chain has TRBV6-1 and TRBJ2-5; 9 bases are a match to TRBD1. The germline V gene has CDR1 MNHNS and CDR2 SASEGT. This CDR3 is built from 14 residues. The V gene end was trimmed by 10 bases and the J gene end by 4 bases; junction bases not matched to a gene: 10. The DNA of the CDR3 is TGTGCCACCACGGACAGGGGTTTTAGAGAGACCCAGTACTTC. Translating gives CATTDRGFRETQYF.

This clonotype was observed at least ten times. The chain combines TRBV7-8 with TRBJ2-7; no definite D call. The V and J ends lost 2 bases and 5 bases respectively, with 7 bases between them. The CDR3 length is 12 residues. From germline, CDR1 is SGHVS and CDR2 FQNEAQ. The CDR3 protein is CASSLMSHEQYF. The CDR3 DNA reads TGTGCCAGCAGCTTAATGAGCCACGAGCAGTACTTC.

This clonotype occurred a few times. This rearrangement joins TRBV5-6 to TRBJ2-1; D call uncertain. CDR1 is SGHDT, CDR2 YYEEEE, per germline. The CDR3 is 11 amino acids. Trimming left V 4 bases short and J 8 bases short, with 7 bases between. The CDR3 spells CASSLNHEQFF. The CDR3 DNA reads as TGTGCCAGCAGCCTCAATCATGAGCAGTTCTTC. Based on the CDR3 plus reference TRBV5-6 and TRBJ2-1, the full variable domain is DAGVTQSPTHLIKTRGQQVTLRCSPKSGHDTVSWYQQALGQGPQFIFQYYEEEERQRGNFPDRFSGHQFPNYSSELNVNALLLGDSALYLCASSLNHEQFFGPGTRLTVL.

The sample holds many counts of this clonotype. In nucleotides, the CDR3 is TGCAGTGCTCACCGGGGGGGCCACGAGCAGTACTTC. Translated, it gives CSAHRGGHEQYF. The gene calls are TRBV20-1 and TRBJ2-7, with 8 bases fitting TRBD2. V gave up 5 bases and J gave up 5 bases; unmatched junction bases: 5. CDR1 is DFQATT, CDR2 SNEGSKA, per germline (reference sequence). The length of the CDR3 is 12 residues.

This clonotype was detected many times. This chain links TRBV29-1 with TRBJ2-3; D unresolved. V was clipped by 1 base and J by 0 bases, with 5 bases between them. Germline V gene data show CDR1 as SQVTM and CDR2 as ANQGSEA. This CDR3 region has 13 residues. The chain's CDR3 is CSVEGPSTDTQYF. As DNA, the CDR3 is TGCAGCGTTGAAGGGCCCAGCACAGATACGCAGTATTTT.

This clonotype occurred many times. V gene TRBV20-1 combines with J gene TRBJ2-1; 11 positions agree with TRBD2. The V and J ends lost 1 base and 8 bases, in that order; junction bases with no gene match: 10. CDR1 and CDR2 (germline): DFQATT, SNEGSKA (reference sequence). This CDR3 has 16 residues. Here the CDR3 reads CSARVVTSGSADEQFF. DNA for the CDR3: TGCAGTGCTAGAGTCGTCACTAGCGGGAGTGCCGATGAGCAGTTCTTC.

This clonotype occurred a few times. The J gene is TRBJ2-5, the V gene TRBV7-9, with D tentatively TRBD1 (5 bases). Germline V lookup: CDR1 SEHNR, CDR2 FQNEAQ (reference sequence). Between the trimmed V and J ends, which lost 7 bases and 4 bases, there was a span of 22 bases. The CDR3 runs 16 residues. The CDR3 spells CASNRAGRTQGETQYF. CDR3 DNA: TGTGCCAGCAATCGGGCCGGCAGAACCCAGGGAGAGACCCAGTACTTC.

This clonotype was counted at least ten times. V is TRBV24-1 and J is TRBJ2-1; D is perhaps TRBD2 (5 bases). The CDR3 is 15 residues long. The ends were cut back, 5 bases at V and 3 bases at J, with 13 bases in the middle. Germline V CDR1 and CDR2: KGHDR, SFDVKD. The CDR3 loop is CATSAVGSYYNEQFF. The CDR3, as DNA: TGTGCCACCAGTGCCGTAGGGAGTTACTACAATGAGCAGTTCTTC.

V and J are TRBV5-1 and TRBJ1-1; D gene uncertain. Trimming cost V 5 bases and J 11 bases, with 28 bases left between them. Germline CDR1 and CDR2: SGHRS and YFSETQ. CDR3 size: 16 residues. Here the CDR3 reads CASSPAGTQDGLRAFF. In nucleotides, the CDR3 is TGCGCCAGCAGTCCCGCCGGAACTCAGGACGGGTTAAGGGCTTTCTTT.

This clonotype was counted only a few times. V is TRBV5-1 and J is TRBJ2-2, with D tentatively TRBD2 (5 bases). CDR3 length equals 13 residues. Germline values: CDR1 SGHRS, CDR2 YFSETQ. Trimming shortened V by 4 bases and J by 4 bases, and 8 bases separated the two germline ends. The CDR3 here is CASSPSPTGELFF. The CDR3 nucleotides read TGCGCCAGCAGCCCTAGCCCCACCGGGGAGCTGTTTTTT.

In this sample, this clonotype turned up many times. The rearrangement links TRBV27 to TRBJ1-5, with D uncertain. Trimming cost V 4 bases and J 7 bases, with 17 bases left between them. Germline V lookup: CDR1 MNHEY, CDR2 SMNVEV (reference sequence). CDR3 length: 15 residues. Here the CDR3 DNA reads TGTGCCAGCAGTTACCGGACGGGCTCGGGACAGCCCCAGCATTTT. Amino acid sequence: CASSYRTGSGQPQHF.

This clonotype was found many times. J is TRBJ2-5 and V is TRBV12-3 or TRBV12-4, with D perhaps matching TRBD2 (7 bases). CDR3 length equals 15 residues. V was shortened by 0 bases and J by 6 bases, with 14 bases between the two germline ends. Here the CDR3 reads CASSLAPGEGKTQYF. CDR3 DNA: TGTGCCAGCAGTTTAGCGCCAGGGGAGGGGAAGACCCAGTACTTC.

The gene calls are TRBV4-1 and TRBJ2-6; D may correspond to TRBD1 or TRBD2 (5 bases each). V lost 4 bases to trimming and J lost 0 bases, with 13 bases between them. The germline V gene encodes CDR1 MGHRA and CDR2 YSYEKL. The CDR3 runs to 17 residues. CDR3 DNA sequence: TGCGCCAGCAGCCCGGGACCCTGGAGCTCTGGGGCCAACGTCCTGACTTTC. This translates into CASSPGPWSSGANVLTF.

This clonotype was observed once. This chain uses TRBV7-3 with TRBJ2-3; D ambiguous. Trimming stripped 7 bases from V and 1 base from J, with 12 bases between. This CDR3 spans 14 amino acids. The V gene's germline CDR1 is SGHTA and CDR2 FQGTGA. CDR3 protein: CASNPGRGTDTQYF. CDR3 sequence (DNA): TGTGCCAGCAACCCAGGACGGGGCACAGATACGCAGTATTTT.

This clonotype occurred many times. The chain recombines TRBV28 with TRBJ2-3; unclear D gene. Germline V gene data show CDR1 as MDHEN and CDR2 as SYDVKM. V lost 3 bases to trimming and J lost 1 base, with 11 bases between them. The CDR3 is made up of 15 amino acids. CDR3 DNA: TGTGCCAGCAGTTTTCGAGTTGGGGGCACAGATACGCAGTATTTT. Translating it yields CASSFRVGGTDTQYF. Full variable domain (remainder filled in from reference TRBV28 and TRBJ2-3): DVKVTQSSRYLVKRTGEKVFLECVQDMDHENMFWYRQDPGLGLRLIYFSYDVKMKEKGDIPEGYSVSREKKERFSLILESASTNQTSMYLCASSFRVGGTDTQYFGPGTRLTVL.

This clonotype was counted at least ten times. This chain links TRBV7-2 with TRBJ2-3, with a weak D call TRBD2 (6 bases). Trimming cost V 4 bases and J 10 bases, with 15 bases left between them. Looked up from germline, CDR1 is SGHTA and CDR2 is FQGNSA. The CDR3 runs to 13 residues. CDR3 protein: CASSSQTSRPQYF. The CDR3 DNA is TGTGCCAGCAGCTCCCAGACTAGTCGGCCGCAGTATTTT.

Ten or more counts support this clonotype. The V call is TRBV11-2, the J call TRBJ1-2; D gene ambiguous. V shed 6 bases and J shed 8 bases, with 13 bases lying between them. CDR3 length: 12 amino acids. Looked up from germline, CDR1 is SGHAT and CDR2 is FQNNGV. CDR3 sequence (DNA): TGTGCCAGCAGTTCGGGGATCTGGGGCTACACCTTC. Amino acid sequence: CASSSGIWGYTF.

This clonotype turned up a few times. The CDR3 bases are TGCGCCAGCAGCCAAGATAAAAGCTCCTACAATGAGCAGTTCTTC. It translates to CASSQDKSSYNEQFF. The V gene is TRBV4-1, the J gene TRBJ2-1; no clear D. This CDR3 is built from 15 residues. Germline assignment: CDR1 MGHRA and CDR2 YSYEKL. V was pared by 0 bases and J by 0 bases, with 6 bases between.